The 19 T cell receptor beta chains presented below share a single source sample, sequenced in a study of cytomegalovirus exposure and HLA in healthy donors. This PCR relied on a set of 60 Vbeta primers and 13 Jbeta primers. This table comes from immunoSEQ multiplex PCR, and its TCRdb copy is limited to in-frame clones, with some not included. The sample contains 150,000 to 200,000 clones, roughly 77% of which appear only once. The sample consisted of PBMCs. The receptors derive from a woman between 45 and 65 years old in good health and CMV-seronegative.

This clone was seen more than once but under ten times. Other nucleotide sequences in the sample specify the same CDR3. The V call is TRBV19, the J call TRBJ1-1; D is perhaps TRBD1 (5 bases). CDR1 and CDR2 from the germline V gene are LNHDA and SQIVND (reference sequence). V was clipped by 3 bases and J by 1 base, with 6 bases between them. CDR3 size: 13 residues. CDR3 DNA: TGTGCCAGTAGTATCGGGGGGAACACTGAAGCTTTCTTT. Translation gives CASSIGGNTEAFF.

This chain connects TRBV4-1 to TRBJ2-3; TRBD2 matches at 9 bases. Germline loops: CDR1 MGHRA, CDR2 YSYEKL. The junction had 10 bases not matched to a gene; V was cut back by 0 bases and J by 6 bases. The CDR3 length is 17 residues. The CDR3 region is CASSQDAAGGQRDTQYF. CDR3 coding DNA: TGCGCCAGCAGCCAAGATGCGGCGGGGGGGCAGCGGGATACGCAGTATTTT.

Remarks on this clone: Its ends do not fully match the called genes, so a read error is possible. The rearrangement links TRBV7-3 to TRBJ2-1; D might be TRBD1 (6 bases). The CDR3 contains 16 residues. CDR1 SGHTA and CDR2 FQGTGA come from the germline V gene. DNA of the CDR3: TGTGCCAGCAGCCTAACCAGGGGCCCCCTTTACAATGAGCAGTTCTTC. Protein product: CASSLTRGPLYNEQFF.

This clone appeared a few times. The rearrangement uses TRBV7-2 and TRBJ1-2; no reliable D call. V lost 4 bases, J lost 0 bases, and 15 bases lay in between. CDR1 and CDR2 from the germline V gene are SGHTA and FQGNSA. CDR3 length: 16 amino acids. For the CDR3, the DNA is TGTGCCAGCAGCTCCCGCCCCCACGGAGCTAACTATGGCTACACCTTC. Translated, it gives CASSSRPHGANYGYTF.

This sequence joins TRBV25-1 and TRBJ1-1; 8 bases agree with TRBD1. The CDR3 totals 12 residues. V lost 4 bases, J lost 10 bases, and 5 bases stayed unmatched. Germline CDR1 MGHDK, CDR2 SYGVNS. In nucleotides, the CDR3 is TGTGCCAGCAGTGGGACGACAGGGGTAGCTTTCTTT. This codes for CASSGTTGVAFF.

The chain links TRBV6-5 to TRBJ2-7; TRBD1 matches at 9 bases. V lost 6 bases to trimming and J lost 6 bases; unmatched junction nucleotides: 12. There are 15 residues in the CDR3. Germline loops: CDR1 MNHEY, CDR2 SVGAGI. CDR3 coding DNA: TGTGCCAGCAGCTACGACGGGACAGGGCTCCCCGAGCAGTACTTC. Translating it yields CASSYDGTGLPEQYF.

The chain has TRBV6-1 and TRBJ2-5; tentatively, D is TRBD2 (5 bases). The DNA end is more similar to TRBJ2-7, so the J call may be wrong. The length of the CDR3 is 15 residues. Per the germline V gene, CDR1 is MNHNS and CDR2 is SASEGT. The CDR3 reads CASSDKGRGPYEQYF. Here the CDR3 DNA reads TGTGCCAGCAGCGATAAAGGGCGCGGGCCTTACGAGCAGTACTTC.

The genes are TRBV12-5 and TRBJ2-5; D possibly corresponds to TRBD1 (5 bases). Germline CDR1 reads LGHNT; CDR2 reads FRNRAP. This CDR3 is 14 amino acids long. V was cut by 6 bases and J by 5 bases, with 16 bases left in between. Here the CDR3 DNA reads TGTGCTAGTGGAGTTGTTGGGGCGAGGGAGACCCAGTACTTC. Its protein product is CASGVVGARETQYF.

This sequence joins TRBV7-9 and TRBJ1-5, with 9 bases aligning to TRBD1. After removal of 6 bases from V and 7 bases from J, the junction contained 7 bases not matched to a gene. Germline lookup yields CDR1 SEHNR and CDR2 FQNEAQ (reference sequence). There are 14 residues in the CDR3. The CDR3 DNA follows: TGTGCCAGCAGTCGGGACAGGGAGCGGCAGCCCCAGCATTTT. Translation: CASSRDRERQPQHF.

The chain has TRBV19 and TRBJ1-2; D might be TRBD1 (6 bases). The CDR3 consists of 15 residues. Looked up from germline, CDR1 is LNHDA and CDR2 is SQIVND (reference sequence). V lost 5 bases, J lost 4 bases, and 17 bases lay in between. DNA of the CDR3: TGTGCCAGTAGTGTAACAGGGACCCTCGGCTATGGCTACACCTTC. The encoded protein is CASSVTGTLGYGYTF.

The gene calls are TRBV6-5 and TRBJ1-2; possible D gene TRBD1, 6 bases. The germline gives CDR1 MNHEY, CDR2 SVGAGI. V was shortened by 8 bases and J by 4 bases, with 11 bases between the two germline ends. The CDR3 has 12 residues. The CDR3 nucleotides read TGTGCCAGCGGACAGCCAACCTATGGCTACACCTTC. This sequence encodes CASGQPTYGYTF.

The chain has TRBV7-2 and TRBJ1-5; 7 nucleotides align to TRBD1. The CDR3 runs 15 residues. Germline V gene data show CDR1 as SGHTA and CDR2 as FQGNSA. V dropped 5 bases and J dropped 5; count of bases not matched to a gene: 9. CDR3 residues: CASSPEAGGHQPQHF. The CDR3, as DNA: TGTGCCAGCAGCCCCGAGGCAGGGGGTCATCAGCCCCAGCATTTT.

The V and J genes are TRBV2 and TRBJ2-1, with D hard to call. Trimming removed 3 bases at V and 5 bases at J, with 8 bases between. The CDR3 sequence is 13 residues long. Germline values: CDR1 SNHLY, CDR2 FYNNEI. CDR3 protein: CASSELVNNEQFF. CDR3 sequence (DNA): TGTGCCAGCAGTGAGTTAGTAAACAATGAGCAGTTCTTC.

Written as DNA, the CDR3 is TGTGCCAGCAGCTTATTGTTCGGAGATACGCAGTATTTT. This codes for CASSLLFGDTQYF. This chain joins TRBV7-6 and TRBJ2-3; D ambiguous. Trimming took off 2 bases at V and 5 bases at J, with 8 bases between the two ends. This CDR3 spans 13 amino acids. Germline lookup yields CDR1 SGHVS and CDR2 FNYEAQ.

This clone occurred a few times. This chain uses TRBV19 with TRBJ2-1; TRBD2 agrees at 8 bases. Germline values: CDR1 LNHDA, CDR2 SQIVND (reference sequence). J was trimmed by 8 bases and V by 5 bases; bases with no gene match: 8. The CDR3 spans 14 residues. The DNA for the CDR3 is TGTGCCAGTAGTTTAGCGGGAAGTACGCATGAGCAGTTCTTC. This encodes CASSLAGSTHEQFF.

The V and J genes are TRBV4-1 and TRBJ2-1; TRBD2 matches at 14 bases. The CDR3 length is 18 residues. CDR1 is MGHRA, CDR2 YSYEKL, per germline. The ends lost 2 bases at V and 7 bases at J; junction bases unmatched: 10. The CDR3 DNA is TGCGCCAGCAGCCAAAGCCCTCCGACTAGCGGGAGGGCGAATGAGCAGTTCTTC. Residues: CASSQSPPTSGRANEQFF.

This chain uses TRBV2 with TRBJ2-2; possible D gene TRBD2, 5 bases. CDR1 SNHLY and CDR2 FYNNEI come from the germline V gene. V gave up 6 bases and J gave up 0 bases, with 11 bases separating them. This CDR3 has 15 residues. The CDR3 here is CASREERSNTGELFF. The CDR3 DNA is TGTGCCAGCAGAGAGGAGCGGTCGAACACCGGGGAGCTGTTTTTT.

The genes are TRBV7-9 and TRBJ2-7; TRBD1 agrees at 9 bases. Germline values: CDR1 SEHNR, CDR2 FQNEAQ (reference sequence). There are 14 residues in the CDR3. Trimming cost V 5 bases and J 6 bases; bases outside gene matches: 8. The CDR3 sequence is CASSPGTGMGEQYF. In DNA form, the CDR3 reads TGTGCCAGCAGCCCTGGGACAGGGATGGGCGAGCAGTACTTC.

The chain joins TRBV7-3 to TRBJ1-4; maybe TRBD1 (5 bases). The V end was cut by 1 base, the J end by 6 bases, with 6 bases between. The CDR3 extends over 13 amino acids. From germline, CDR1 is SGHTA and CDR2 FQGTGA. The CDR3 DNA sequence: TGTGCCAGCAGCTTAAAGACAGATGAAAAACTGTTTTTT. Protein sequence: CASSLKTDEKLFF.